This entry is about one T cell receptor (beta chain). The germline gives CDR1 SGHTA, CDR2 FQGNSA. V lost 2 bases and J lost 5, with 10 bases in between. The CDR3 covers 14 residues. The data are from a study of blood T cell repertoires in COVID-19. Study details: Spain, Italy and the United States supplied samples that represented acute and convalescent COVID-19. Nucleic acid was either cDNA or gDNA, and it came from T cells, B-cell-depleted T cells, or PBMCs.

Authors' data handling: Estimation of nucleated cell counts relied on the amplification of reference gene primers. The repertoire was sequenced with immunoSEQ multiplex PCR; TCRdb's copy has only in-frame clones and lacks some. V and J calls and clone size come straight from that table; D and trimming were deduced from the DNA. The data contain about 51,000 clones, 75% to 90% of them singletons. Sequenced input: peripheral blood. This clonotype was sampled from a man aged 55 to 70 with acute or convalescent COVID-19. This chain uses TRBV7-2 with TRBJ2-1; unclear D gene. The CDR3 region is CASSLSGYNNEQFF. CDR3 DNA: TGTGCCAGCAGCTTATCAGGATACAACAATGAGCAGTTCTTC.